This TCR beta chain was observed in a study of blood T cell repertoires in COVID-19. Across the study: T cells, B-cell-depleted T cells, or PBMCs supplied cDNA or gDNA.

The CDR3 runs to 15 residues. From germline, CDR1 is SEHNR and CDR2 FQNEAQ (reference sequence). V lost 4 bases to trimming and J lost 7 bases; unmatched junction nucleotides: 9. Measured with immunoSEQ multiplex PCR; TCRdb has only the in-frame clones, and not every one. The data contain about 33,000 clones, approximately 90% of them singletons. The TCR sequence derives from an elderly woman with active or convalescent COVID-19. V usage is TRBV7-9 and J usage is TRBJ1-5, with 8 bases fitting TRBD1. The sequenced material came from peripheral blood. The CDR3 sequence is CASSSDRAGYQPQHF. The CDR3 bases are TGTGCCAGCAGCTCGGACAGGGCGGGATACCAGCCCCAGCATTTT.